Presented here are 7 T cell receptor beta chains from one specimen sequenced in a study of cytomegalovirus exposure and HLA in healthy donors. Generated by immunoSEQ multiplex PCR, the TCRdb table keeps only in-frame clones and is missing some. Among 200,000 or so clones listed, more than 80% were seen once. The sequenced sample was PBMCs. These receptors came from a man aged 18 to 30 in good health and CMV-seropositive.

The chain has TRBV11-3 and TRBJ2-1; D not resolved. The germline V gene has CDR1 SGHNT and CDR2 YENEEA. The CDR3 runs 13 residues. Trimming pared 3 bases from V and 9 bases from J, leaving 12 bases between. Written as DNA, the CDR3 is TGTGCCAGCAGCTTTTCACGACGCGGTGAGCAGTTCTTC. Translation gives CASSFSRRGEQFF.

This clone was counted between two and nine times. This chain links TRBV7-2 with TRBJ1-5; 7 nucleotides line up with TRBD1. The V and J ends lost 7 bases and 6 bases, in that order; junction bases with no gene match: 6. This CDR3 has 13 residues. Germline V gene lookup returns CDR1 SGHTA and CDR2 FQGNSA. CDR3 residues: CASTITGAQPQHF. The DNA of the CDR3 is TGTGCCAGCACCATTACAGGGGCTCAGCCCCAGCATTTT. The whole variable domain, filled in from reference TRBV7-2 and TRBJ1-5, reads GAGVSQSPSNKVTEKGKDVELRCDPISGHTALYWYRQSLGQGLEFLIYFQGNSAPDKSGLPSDRFSAERTGGSVSTLTIQRTQQEDSAVYLCASTITGAQPQHFGDGTRLSIL.

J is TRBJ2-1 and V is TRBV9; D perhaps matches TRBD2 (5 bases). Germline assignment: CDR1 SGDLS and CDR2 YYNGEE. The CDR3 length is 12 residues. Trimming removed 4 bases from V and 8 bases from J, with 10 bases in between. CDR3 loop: CASSITRHEQFF. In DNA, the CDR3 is TGTGCCAGCAGCATTACTAGGCATGAGCAGTTCTTC.

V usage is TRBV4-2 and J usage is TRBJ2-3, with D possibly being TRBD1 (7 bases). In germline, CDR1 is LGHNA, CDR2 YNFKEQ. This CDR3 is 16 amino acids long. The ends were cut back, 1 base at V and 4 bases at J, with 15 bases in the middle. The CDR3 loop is CASSQGRGLAADTQYF. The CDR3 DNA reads TGTGCCAGCAGCCAAGGGAGGGGGCTAGCTGCAGATACGCAGTATTTT.

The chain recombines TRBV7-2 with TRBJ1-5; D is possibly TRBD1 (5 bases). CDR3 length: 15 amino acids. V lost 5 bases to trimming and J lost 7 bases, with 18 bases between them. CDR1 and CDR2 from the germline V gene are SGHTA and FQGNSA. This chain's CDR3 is CASSVRWGPDQPQHF. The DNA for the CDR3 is TGTGCCAGCAGCGTTAGGTGGGGCCCAGACCAGCCCCAGCATTTT.

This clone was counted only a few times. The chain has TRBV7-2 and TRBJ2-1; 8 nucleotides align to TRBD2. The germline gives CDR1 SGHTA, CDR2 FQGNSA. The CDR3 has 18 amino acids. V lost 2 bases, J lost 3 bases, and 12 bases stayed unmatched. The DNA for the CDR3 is TGTGCCAGCAGCTTAATCTTGTCCCGGGAGGGCCGCTACAATGAGCAGTTCTTC. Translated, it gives CASSLILSREGRYNEQFF.

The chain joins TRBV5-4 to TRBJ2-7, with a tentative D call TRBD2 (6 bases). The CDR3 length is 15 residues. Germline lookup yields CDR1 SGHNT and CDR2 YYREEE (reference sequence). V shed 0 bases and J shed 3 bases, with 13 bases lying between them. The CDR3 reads CASSLGLASIYEQYF. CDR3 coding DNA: TGTGCCAGCAGCTTGGGGCTAGCGTCCATCTACGAGCAGTACTTC.